The source of this T cell receptor (beta chain) is a study of human T cells and chemical hapten exposure. As for the study in general: An area of 2 cm by less than 2.5 cm on upper inner arm skin received 2% DPC for sensitization. Each week of the roughly 25-week study, patients had diphenylcyclopropenone applied to the scalp.

Noted time point: pre-sensitization, week 0. Treatment here: therapeutic diphenylcyclopropenone sensitization with weekly scalp DPC. TCRdb reanalysed the RACE reads using MiXCR and keeps one entry per CDR3 protein. The repertoire has a few hundred thousand distinct CDR3 sequences, over 8% of them found once; the top ten carry about 2.1%. Study-level findings and limits: With DPC sensitization, TCRs exceeding 1 in 1000 frequency showed no change.

As for this clonotype: Its specificity is not known.

This CDR3 spans 15 amino acids. With 1 base clipped from V and 4 bases from J, the junction kept 3 bases outside the gene matches. The germline CDR1 and CDR2 sequences are SGHTA and FQGNSA. The rearrangement links TRBV7-2 to TRBJ2-3; 9 bases are shared with TRBD1. The TCR was taken from a woman in her 40s with alopecia areata. Some clones in this sample may be carry-over from other donors' samples. The specimen comprised whole blood, sampled in connection with sensitization to the hapten diphenylcyclopropenone (DPC). CDR3 in DNA: TGTGCCAGCAGCTTAGGGGACAGGGCCCCAGATACGCAGTATTTT. The encoded protein is CASSLGDRAPDTQYF.